These 8 T cell receptor beta chains came from one sample sequenced in a study of cytomegalovirus exposure and HLA in healthy donors. This PCR relied on a set of 60 Vbeta primers and 13 Jbeta primers. Using immunoSEQ multiplex PCR, the repertoire was profiled, and TCRdb retains in-frame clones only, with some absent. The sample records 180,000 or so clones, around 80% being singletons. The specimen was PBMCs. These receptors all come from a man between 18 and 29 years old in good health and CMV-seronegative.

The genes are TRBV19 and TRBJ2-7; 7 nucleotides agree with TRBD2. This CDR3 comprises 15 residues. Trimming cost V 3 bases and J 4 bases; bases outside gene matches: 9. Per the germline V gene, CDR1 is LNHDA and CDR2 is SQIVND (reference sequence). The DNA of the CDR3 is TGTGCCAGTAGTATGACTAGCATGGGGATATACGAGCAGTACTTC. Protein product: CASSMTSMGIYEQYF.

CDR3 region: CASSGGVNTEAFF. CDR3 sequence (DNA): TGTGCTAGTTCCGGGGGAGTGAACACTGAAGCTTTCTTT. The V and J genes are TRBV7-2 and TRBJ1-1; D is possibly TRBD1 (5 bases). The CDR3 length is 13 residues. Germline CDR1 SGHTA, CDR2 FQGNSA.

The rearrangement links TRBV28 to TRBJ2-2, with 10 bases aligning to TRBD1. In germline, CDR1 is MDHEN, CDR2 SYDVKM. This CDR3 is 17 amino acids long. V dropped 4 bases and J dropped 5; count of bases not matched to a gene: 10. The CDR3 nucleotides are TGTGCCAGCAGTTCACCGGGACAGGGGTCGAGGACCGGGGAGCTGTTTTTT. It encodes CASSSPGQGSRTGELFF.

V usage is TRBV11-2 and J usage is TRBJ2-2, with D perhaps TRBD1 (5 bases). Germline values: CDR1 SGHAT, CDR2 FQNNGV. The V end lost 5 bases, the J end lost 3 bases, and 13 bases lay between the germline ends. The CDR3 contains 15 residues. In DNA form, the CDR3 reads TGTGCCAGCAGCCCCAGGGCCATGCACACCGGGGAGCTGTTTTTT. As protein: CASSPRAMHTGELFF.

The DNA for the CDR3 is TGTGCCAGCATACCAGGGACCTACGAGCAGTACTTC. As protein: CASIPGTYEQYF. V is TRBV2 and J is TRBJ2-7, with D tentatively TRBD1 (5 bases). Germline V gene sequence: CDR1 SNHLY, CDR2 FYNNEI. CDR3 length equals 12 residues. The V gene lost 7 bases and the J gene lost 2 bases, with 9 bases spanning the gap.

CDR3 amino acids: CASSFLAGGGPGELFF. CDR3 sequence (DNA): TGTGCCAGCAGCTTCCTAGCTGGTGGTGGTCCCGGGGAGCTGTTTTTT. This sequence joins TRBV11-2 and TRBJ2-2; D is possibly TRBD2 (5 bases). V lost 3 bases to trimming and J lost 6 bases, with 17 bases between them. CDR3 length equals 16 residues. In germline, CDR1 is SGHAT, CDR2 FQNNGV. The full variable domain, with the rest looked up from reference TRBV11-2 and TRBJ2-2, is EAGVAQSPRYKIIEKRQSVAFWCNPISGHATLYWYQQILGQGPKLLIQFQNNGVVDDSQLPKDRFSAERLKGVDSTLKIQPAKLEDSAVYLCASSFLAGGGPGELFFGEGSRLTVL.

The rearrangement joins TRBV9 to TRBJ2-5; 15 nucleotides match TRBD2. V lost 5 bases and J lost 4; bases outside the gene matches: 3. This CDR3 is built from 15 residues. Germline lookup yields CDR1 SGDLS and CDR2 YYNGEE. CDR3 coding DNA: TGTGCCAGCAGTCAGGGACTAGCGGGAGGAGAGACCCAGTACTTC. This translates into CASSQGLAGGETQYF.

The J gene is TRBJ1-1, the V gene TRBV9, with D unclear. Germline CDR1 SGDLS, CDR2 YYNGEE. The V end was cut by 3 bases, the J end by 9 bases, with 15 bases between. This CDR3 comprises 13 residues. The CDR3 DNA sequence: TGTGCCAGCAGCGCCGTAGCGGGGTCTAAAGCTTTCTTT. Translation gives CASSAVAGSKAFF.